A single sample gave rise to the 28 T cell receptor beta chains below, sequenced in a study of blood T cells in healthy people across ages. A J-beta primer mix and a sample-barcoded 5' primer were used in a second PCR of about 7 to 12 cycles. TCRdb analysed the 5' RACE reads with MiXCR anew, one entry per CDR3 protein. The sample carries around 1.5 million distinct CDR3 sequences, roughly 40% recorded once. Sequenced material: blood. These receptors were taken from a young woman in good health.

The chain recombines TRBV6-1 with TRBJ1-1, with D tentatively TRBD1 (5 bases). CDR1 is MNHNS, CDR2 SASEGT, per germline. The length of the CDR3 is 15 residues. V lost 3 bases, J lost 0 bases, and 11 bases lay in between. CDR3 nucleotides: TGTGCCAGCAGTGATGGATGGACACTGAACACTGAAGCTTTCTTT. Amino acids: CASSDGWTLNTEAFF.

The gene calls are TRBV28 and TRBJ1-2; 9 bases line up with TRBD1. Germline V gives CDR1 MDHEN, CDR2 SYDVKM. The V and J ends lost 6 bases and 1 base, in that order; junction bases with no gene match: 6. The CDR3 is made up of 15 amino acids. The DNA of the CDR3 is TGTGCCAGCAGCCTACCGGGACAGGGTAACTATGGCTACACCTTC. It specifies CASSLPGQGNYGYTF.

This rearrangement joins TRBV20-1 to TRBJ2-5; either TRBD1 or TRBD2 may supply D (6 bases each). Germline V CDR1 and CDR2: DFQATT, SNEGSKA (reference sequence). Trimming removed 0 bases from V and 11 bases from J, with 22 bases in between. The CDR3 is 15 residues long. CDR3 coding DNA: TGCAGTGCTAGAGATTCCCCGGGGGCCCCTACGGAGCAGTACTTC. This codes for CSARDSPGAPTEQYF.

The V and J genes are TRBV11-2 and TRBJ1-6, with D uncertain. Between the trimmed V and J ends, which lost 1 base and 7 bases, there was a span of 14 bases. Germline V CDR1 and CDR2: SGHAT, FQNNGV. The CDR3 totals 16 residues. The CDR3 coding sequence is TGTGCCAGCAGCTTAGTCTACCAGTCGAAGAATTCACCCCTCCACTTT. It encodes CASSLVYQSKNSPLHF.

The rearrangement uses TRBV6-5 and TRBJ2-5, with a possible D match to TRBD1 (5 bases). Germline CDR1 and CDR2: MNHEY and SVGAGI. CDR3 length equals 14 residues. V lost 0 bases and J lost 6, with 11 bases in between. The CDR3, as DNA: TGTGCCAGCAGTTACTCGGGGCCAGGGCAGACCCAGTACTTC. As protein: CASSYSGPGQTQYF.

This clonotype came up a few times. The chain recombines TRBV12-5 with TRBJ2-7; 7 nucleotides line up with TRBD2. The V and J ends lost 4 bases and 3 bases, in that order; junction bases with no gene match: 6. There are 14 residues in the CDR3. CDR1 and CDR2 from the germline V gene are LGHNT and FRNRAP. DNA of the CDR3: TGTGCTAGTGGTTCCCACCGGGACTACTACGAGCAGTACTTC. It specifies CASGSHRDYYEQYF.

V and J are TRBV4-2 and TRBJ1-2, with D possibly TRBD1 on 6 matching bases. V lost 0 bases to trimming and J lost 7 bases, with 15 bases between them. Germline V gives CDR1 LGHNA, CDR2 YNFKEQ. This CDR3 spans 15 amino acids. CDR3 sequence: CASSQERDKIGGYTF. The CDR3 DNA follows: TGTGCCAGCAGCCAAGAGAGGGACAAAATAGGTGGCTACACCTTC.

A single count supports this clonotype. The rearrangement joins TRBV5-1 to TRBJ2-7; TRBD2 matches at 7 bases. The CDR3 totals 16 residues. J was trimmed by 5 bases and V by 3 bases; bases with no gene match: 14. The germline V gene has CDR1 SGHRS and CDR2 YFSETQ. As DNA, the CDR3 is TGCGCCAGCAGCTCGGGGACTACAAATGCAGACAACGAGCAGTACTTC. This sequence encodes CASSSGTTNADNEQYF.

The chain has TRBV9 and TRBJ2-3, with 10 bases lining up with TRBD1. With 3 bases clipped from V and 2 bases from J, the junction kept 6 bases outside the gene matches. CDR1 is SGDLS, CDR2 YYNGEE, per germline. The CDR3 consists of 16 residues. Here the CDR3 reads CASSDGTGVFTDTQYF. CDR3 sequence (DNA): TGTGCCAGCAGCGATGGGACAGGGGTATTCACAGATACGCAGTATTTT.

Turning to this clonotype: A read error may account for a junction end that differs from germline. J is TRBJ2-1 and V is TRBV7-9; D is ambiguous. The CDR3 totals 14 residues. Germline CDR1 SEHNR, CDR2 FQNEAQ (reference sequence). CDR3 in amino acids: CASSLALRGDEQFF. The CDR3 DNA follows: TGTGCTAGCAGCTTAGCCCTGCGTGGGGATGAGCAGTTCTTC.

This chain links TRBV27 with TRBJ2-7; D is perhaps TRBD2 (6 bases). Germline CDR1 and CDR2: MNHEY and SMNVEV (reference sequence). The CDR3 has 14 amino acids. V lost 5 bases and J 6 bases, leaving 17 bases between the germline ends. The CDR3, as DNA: TGTGCCAGCAGTACCGGGCCGAAGCGGGCCGAGCAGTACTTC. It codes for CASSTGPKRAEQYF.

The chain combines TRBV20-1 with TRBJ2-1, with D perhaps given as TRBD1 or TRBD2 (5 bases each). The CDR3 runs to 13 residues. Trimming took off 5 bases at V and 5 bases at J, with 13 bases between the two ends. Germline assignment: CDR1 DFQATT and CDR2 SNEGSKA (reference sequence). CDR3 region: CSALPVGDNEQFF. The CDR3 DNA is TGCAGTGCTCTCCCGGTGGGGGACAATGAGCAGTTCTTC.

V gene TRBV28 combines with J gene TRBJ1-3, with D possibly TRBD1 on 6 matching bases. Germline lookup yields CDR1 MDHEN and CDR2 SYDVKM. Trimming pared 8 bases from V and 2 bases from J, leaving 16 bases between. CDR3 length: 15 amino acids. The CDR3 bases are TGTGCCAGCCAGTGGGTGGGGGGCGCTGGAAACACCATATATTTT. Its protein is CASQWVGGAGNTIYF.

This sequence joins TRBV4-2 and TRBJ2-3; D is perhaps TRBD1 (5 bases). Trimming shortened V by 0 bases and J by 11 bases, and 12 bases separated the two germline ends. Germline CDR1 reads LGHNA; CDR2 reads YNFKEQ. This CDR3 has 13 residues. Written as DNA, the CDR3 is TGTGCCAGCAGCCAAGATCTGGGGCGGTGGCAGTATTTT. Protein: CASSQDLGRWQYF.

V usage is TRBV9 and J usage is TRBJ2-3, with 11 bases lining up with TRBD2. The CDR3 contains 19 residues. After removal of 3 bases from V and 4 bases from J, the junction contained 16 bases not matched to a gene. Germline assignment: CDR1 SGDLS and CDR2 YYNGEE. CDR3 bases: TGTGCCAGCAGCGCGGGGTCCCACAGACTAGCGGGGACTTCAGATACGCAGTATTTT. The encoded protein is CASSAGSHRLAGTSDTQYF.

CDR3 residues: CASSHLLRDSYNEQFF. CDR3 sequence (DNA): TGTGCCAGCAGCCACCTACTACGAGATTCGTACAATGAGCAGTTCTTC. This chain links TRBV5-5 with TRBJ2-1; D gene uncertain. Trimming cost V 4 bases and J 4 bases, with 18 bases left between them. The germline gives CDR1 SGHKS, CDR2 YYEKEE (reference sequence). The length of the CDR3 is 16 residues.

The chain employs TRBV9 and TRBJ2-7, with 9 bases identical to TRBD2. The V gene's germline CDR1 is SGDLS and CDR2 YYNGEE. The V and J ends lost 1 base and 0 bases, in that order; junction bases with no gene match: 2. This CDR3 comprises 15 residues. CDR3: CASSVSGGPSYEQYF. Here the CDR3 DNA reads TGTGCCAGCAGCGTAAGCGGGGGGCCCTCCTACGAGCAGTACTTC.

CDR3 region: CASSLFGRGGPNEQFF. DNA of the CDR3: TGTGCCAGCAGCTTATTTGGTCGGGGGGGCCCCAATGAGCAGTTCTTC. The V gene is TRBV7-2, the J gene TRBJ2-1; 8 bases are shared with TRBD2. CDR1 is SGHTA and CDR2 is FQGNSA in the germline V gene. This CDR3 is 16 amino acids long. Unmatched junction bases numbered 9, after V lost 2 bases and J lost 6 bases.

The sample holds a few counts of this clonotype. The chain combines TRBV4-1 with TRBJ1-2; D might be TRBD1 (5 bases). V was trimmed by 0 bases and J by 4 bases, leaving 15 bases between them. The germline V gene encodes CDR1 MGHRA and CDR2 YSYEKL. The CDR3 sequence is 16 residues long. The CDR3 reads CASSQESRGIIYGYTF. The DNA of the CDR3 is TGCGCCAGCAGCCAAGAGTCTCGGGGGATAATCTATGGCTACACCTTC.

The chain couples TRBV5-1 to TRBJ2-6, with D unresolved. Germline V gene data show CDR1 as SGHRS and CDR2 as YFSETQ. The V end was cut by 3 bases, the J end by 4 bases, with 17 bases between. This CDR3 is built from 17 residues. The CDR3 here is CASSSTDSPSGANVLTF. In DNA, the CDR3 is TGCGCCAGCAGCTCCACCGATAGTCCCTCGGGGGCCAACGTCCTGACTTTC.

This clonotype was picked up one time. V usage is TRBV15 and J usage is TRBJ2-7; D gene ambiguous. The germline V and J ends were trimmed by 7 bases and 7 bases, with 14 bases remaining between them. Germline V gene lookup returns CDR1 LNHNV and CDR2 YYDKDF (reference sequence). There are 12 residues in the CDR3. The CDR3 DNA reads TGTGCCACCAAGGAAAAGGGAAGTGAGCAGTACTTC. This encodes CATKEKGSEQYF.

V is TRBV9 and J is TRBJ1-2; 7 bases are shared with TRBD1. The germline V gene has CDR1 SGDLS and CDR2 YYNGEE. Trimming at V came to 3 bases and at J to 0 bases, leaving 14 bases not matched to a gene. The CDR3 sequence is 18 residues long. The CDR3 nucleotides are TGTGCCAGCAGCGACCAAAATGGGACAGCCTTGGCTAACTATGGCTACACCTTC. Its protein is CASSDQNGTALANYGYTF.

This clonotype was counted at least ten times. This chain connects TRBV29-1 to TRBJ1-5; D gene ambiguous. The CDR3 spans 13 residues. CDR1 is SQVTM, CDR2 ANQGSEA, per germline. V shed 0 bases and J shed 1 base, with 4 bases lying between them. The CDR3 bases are TGCAGCGTTGAAGAGCACAGCAATCAGCCCCAGCATTTT. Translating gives CSVEEHSNQPQHF.

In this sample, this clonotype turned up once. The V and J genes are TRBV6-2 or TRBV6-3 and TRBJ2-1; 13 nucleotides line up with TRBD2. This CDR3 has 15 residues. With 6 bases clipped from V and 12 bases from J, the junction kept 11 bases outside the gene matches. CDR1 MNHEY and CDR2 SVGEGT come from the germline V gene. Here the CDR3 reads CASRTELAGGGSQFF. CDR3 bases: TGTGCCAGCAGGACCGAACTAGCGGGAGGGGGGTCGCAGTTCTTC.

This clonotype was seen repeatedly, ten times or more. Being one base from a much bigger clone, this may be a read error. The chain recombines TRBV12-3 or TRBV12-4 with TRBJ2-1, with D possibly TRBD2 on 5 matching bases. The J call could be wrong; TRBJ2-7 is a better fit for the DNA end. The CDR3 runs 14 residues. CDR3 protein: CASSVTSPYNEQYF. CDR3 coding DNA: TGTGCCAGCAGTGTAACTAGTCCCTACAATGAGCAGTACTTC.

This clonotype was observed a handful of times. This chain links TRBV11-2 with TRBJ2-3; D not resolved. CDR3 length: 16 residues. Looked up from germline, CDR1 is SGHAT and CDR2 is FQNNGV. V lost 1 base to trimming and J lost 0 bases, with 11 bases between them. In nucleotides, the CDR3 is TGTGCCAGCAGCTTAGGGATAACCGTGAGCACAGATACGCAGTATTTT. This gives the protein CASSLGITVSTDTQYF.

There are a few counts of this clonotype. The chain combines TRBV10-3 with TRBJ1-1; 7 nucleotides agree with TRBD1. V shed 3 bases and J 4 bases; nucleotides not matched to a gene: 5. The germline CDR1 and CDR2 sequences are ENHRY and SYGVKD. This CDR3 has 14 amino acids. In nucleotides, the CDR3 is TGTGCCATCAGTGAAGACAGGGCGGGCACTGAAGCTTTCTTT. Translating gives CAISEDRAGTEAFF.

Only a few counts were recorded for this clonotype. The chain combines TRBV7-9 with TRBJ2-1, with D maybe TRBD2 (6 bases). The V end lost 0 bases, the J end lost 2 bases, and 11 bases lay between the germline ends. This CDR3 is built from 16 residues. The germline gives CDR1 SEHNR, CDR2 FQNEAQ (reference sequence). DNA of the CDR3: TGTGCCAGCAGCTTAGCCGCTAGCGCCGCCTACAATGAGCAGTTCTTC. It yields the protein CASSLAASAAYNEQFF.